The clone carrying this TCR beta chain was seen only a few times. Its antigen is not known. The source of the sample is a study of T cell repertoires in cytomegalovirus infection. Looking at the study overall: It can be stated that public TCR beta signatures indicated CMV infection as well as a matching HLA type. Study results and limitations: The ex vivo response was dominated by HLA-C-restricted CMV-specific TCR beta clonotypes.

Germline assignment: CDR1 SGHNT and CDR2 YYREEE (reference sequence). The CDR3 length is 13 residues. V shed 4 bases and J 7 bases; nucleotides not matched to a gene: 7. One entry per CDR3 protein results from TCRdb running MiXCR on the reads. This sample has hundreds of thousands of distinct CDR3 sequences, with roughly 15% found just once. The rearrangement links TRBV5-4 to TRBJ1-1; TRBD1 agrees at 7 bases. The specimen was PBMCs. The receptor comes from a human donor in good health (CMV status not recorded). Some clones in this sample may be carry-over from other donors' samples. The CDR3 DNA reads TGTGCCAGCAGCATTACAGGGGCCAGTGAAGCTTTCTTT. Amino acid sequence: CASSITGASEAFF.